Below, 27 T cell receptor beta chains from the same sample are listed, as sequenced in a study of cytomegalovirus exposure and HLA in healthy donors. PCR was performed using 60 Vbeta and 13 Jbeta primers. This table comes from immunoSEQ multiplex PCR, and its TCRdb copy is limited to in-frame clones, with some not included. Of about 140,000 clones in the sample, around 86% are singletons; the top ten hold roughly 2.8%. Sequenced: PBMCs. All receptors derive from a woman in her 30s in good health and CMV-seronegative.

The CDR3 loop reads CASSLTYEQYF. The CDR3 DNA reads TGCGCCAGCAGCCTAACCTACGAGCAGTACTTC. This chain joins TRBV5-1 and TRBJ2-7; no clear D. Trimming pared 4 bases from V and 2 bases from J, leaving 4 bases between. The CDR3 has 11 residues. The germline V gene encodes CDR1 SGHRS and CDR2 YFSETQ.

CDR3: CASASAYEQYF. CDR3 DNA sequence: TGTGCCAGTGCGTCCGCCTACGAGCAGTACTTC. The J gene is TRBJ2-5, the V gene TRBV19; D unresolved. The J call may be mistaken, given a closer DNA end match to TRBJ2-7. In germline, CDR1 is LNHDA, CDR2 SQIVND (reference sequence). This CDR3 is built from 11 residues.

The chain carries TRBV5-1 and TRBJ2-2, with a possible D match to TRBD1 (5 bases). CDR1 and CDR2 (germline): SGHRS, YFSETQ. The CDR3 sequence is 15 residues long. V was shortened by 0 bases and J by 1 base, with 7 bases between the two germline ends. The CDR3 nucleotides read TGCGCCAGCAGCTTGGATAGGGGGAACACCGGGGAGCTGTTTTTT. Translated, it gives CASSLDRGNTGELFF.

The chain has TRBV27 and TRBJ2-1; TRBD2 aligns across 8 bases. V was clipped by 5 bases and J by 10 bases; unmatched bases: 22. The germline CDR1 and CDR2 sequences are MNHEY and SMNVEV (reference sequence). CDR3 length: 18 residues. DNA for the CDR3: TGTGCCAGCAGTCCCGGACTAGCCCCTAGTAGCCCCGCGGGGGAGCAGTTCTTC. Protein sequence: CASSPGLAPSSPAGEQFF.

This rearrangement joins TRBV7-3 to TRBJ2-7; D ambiguous. Germline loops: CDR1 SGHTA, CDR2 FQGTGA. Trimming shortened V by 4 bases and J by 0 bases, and 4 bases separated the two germline ends. This CDR3 has 12 amino acids. CDR3 nucleotide sequence: TGTGCCAGCAGCTCTCCCTCCTACGAGCAGTACTTC. Translating gives CASSSPSYEQYF.

The rearrangement links TRBV7-2 to TRBJ1-4; D unresolved. V lost 3 bases and J lost 3, with 11 bases in between. The CDR3 spans 15 residues. CDR1 and CDR2 from the germline V gene are SGHTA and FQGNSA. The CDR3 coding sequence is TGTGCCAGCAGCTTTCGCCGCAGGCCTAATGAAAAACTGTTTTTT. This translates into CASSFRRRPNEKLFF.

For the CDR3, the DNA is TGTGCCAGCAGTTGGGGGGTGAATAGCAATCAGCCCCAGCATTTT. Translated, it gives CASSWGVNSNQPQHF. This rearrangement joins TRBV27 to TRBJ1-5, with D possibly being TRBD1 (5 bases). The germline V gene has CDR1 MNHEY and CDR2 SMNVEV (reference sequence). Trimming pared 4 bases from V and 0 bases from J, leaving 10 bases between. This CDR3 spans 15 amino acids.

This rearrangement joins TRBV10-1 to TRBJ2-2, with D tentatively TRBD1 (5 bases). V dropped 0 bases and J dropped 1 base, with 15 bases sitting between them. This CDR3 region has 18 residues. CDR1 is WNHNN and CDR2 is SYGVQD in the germline V gene (reference sequence). The CDR3 loop reads CASSESALWGRNTGELFF. Written as DNA, the CDR3 is TGCGCCAGCAGTGAGTCCGCCCTTTGGGGCCGGAACACCGGGGAGCTGTTTTTT.

The rearrangement joins TRBV18 to TRBJ2-7, with D perhaps TRBD1 (5 bases). The CDR3 sequence is 11 residues long. CDR1 KGHSH and CDR2 LQKENI come from the germline V gene. Trimming removed 5 bases from V and 6 bases from J, with 8 bases in between. The CDR3 loop is CASSGRGEQYF. The DNA of the CDR3 is TGTGCCAGCTCAGGAAGGGGCGAGCAGTACTTC.

This clone was seen only once. The J gene is TRBJ1-4, the V gene TRBV7-9; TRBD1 aligns across 8 bases. Germline CDR1 reads SEHNR; CDR2 reads FQNEAQ (reference sequence). The CDR3 totals 14 residues. The trim removed 5 bases at V and 8 bases at J, leaving 7 bases unmatched. The CDR3 is CASSQTGVVEKLFF. CDR3 nucleotides: TGTGCCAGCAGCCAGACAGGGGTCGTAGAAAAACTGTTTTTT.

This chain joins TRBV5-1 and TRBJ2-7, with 8 bases that match TRBD2. V trimming: 0 bases; J trimming: 5 bases; junction bases outside the gene matches: 4. The CDR3 extends over 14 amino acids. The germline CDR1 and CDR2 sequences are SGHRS and YFSETQ. The CDR3 loop reads CASSLAGGSHEQYF. CDR3 DNA sequence: TGCGCCAGCAGCTTGGCGGGAGGGTCCCACGAGCAGTACTTC.

The V call is TRBV27, the J call TRBJ2-7; D gene uncertain. The CDR3 length is 14 residues. Germline V gene sequence: CDR1 MNHEY, CDR2 SMNVEV (reference sequence). V was clipped by 2 bases and J by 6 bases, with 14 bases between them. The CDR3 sequence: CASSLNYPPLEQYF. The CDR3 DNA sequence: TGTGCCAGCAGTTTAAACTACCCTCCGCTCGAGCAGTACTTC.

This chain uses TRBV11-2 with TRBJ1-2; TRBD1 might be the D (6 bases). The CDR3 is 16 amino acids. Trimming removed 5 bases at V and 6 bases at J, with 22 bases between. Germline V gene lookup returns CDR1 SGHAT and CDR2 FQNNGV. CDR3: CASSPNSYVQGHGYTF. In DNA form, the CDR3 reads TGTGCCAGCAGCCCAAACTCCTACGTACAGGGTCATGGCTACACCTTC. Supplemented by reference TRBV11-2 and TRBJ1-2, the full variable domain reads EAGVAQSPRYKIIEKRQSVAFWCNPISGHATLYWYQQILGQGPKLLIQFQNNGVVDDSQLPKDRFSAERLKGVDSTLKIQPAKLEDSAVYLCASSPNSYVQGHGYTFGSGTRLTVV.

V and J are TRBV4-3 and TRBJ1-3; possible D gene TRBD1, 5 bases. This CDR3 spans 15 amino acids. V lost 0 bases to trimming and J lost 4 bases, with 10 bases between them. The germline gives CDR1 LGHNA, CDR2 YSLEER. The chain's CDR3 is CASSQDRALGNTIYF. CDR3 bases: TGCGCCAGCAGCCAAGACAGGGCCTTAGGAAACACCATATATTTT.

This chain links TRBV30 with TRBJ2-1; 8 bases are shared with TRBD2. The CDR3 loop spans 14 amino acids. Trimming removed 4 bases from V and 10 bases from J; junction bases left unmatched: 12. Per germline, CDR1 GTSNPN and CDR2 SVGIG (reference sequence). The CDR3 nucleotides read TGTGCCTGGAAATTCGGGGGGGAAACAGAGGAGCAGTTCTTC. Translation gives CAWKFGGETEEQFF.

The chain carries TRBV5-1 and TRBJ2-3, with 10 nucleotides matching TRBD1. Germline loops: CDR1 SGHRS, CDR2 YFSETQ. The CDR3 consists of 16 residues. Trimming removed 4 bases from V and 1 base from J; junction bases left unmatched: 6. CDR3 DNA sequence: TGCGCCAGCAGCCCGGGGGGGACAGGGGGCACAGATACGCAGTATTTT. This encodes CASSPGGTGGTDTQYF.

This clone turned up a few times. The chain combines TRBV6-1 with TRBJ2-7; no reliable D call. Per germline, CDR1 MNHNS and CDR2 SASEGT. The CDR3 consists of 11 residues. V was shortened by 10 bases and J by 3 bases, with 10 bases between the two germline ends. For the CDR3, the DNA is TGTGCCACCTCTACCTACTACGAGCAGTACTTC. Its protein is CATSTYYEQYF.

Only one count was recorded for this clone. CDR3 sequence (DNA): TGTGCCAGCAGTGAAGGCAGGGCGTATGAAGCTTTCTTT. Translation: CASSEGRAYEAFF. The chain is built from TRBV6-1 and TRBJ1-1, with D tentatively TRBD1 (5 bases). In germline, CDR1 is MNHNS, CDR2 SASEGT. V lost 1 base to trimming and J lost 7 bases, with 10 bases between them. The CDR3 length is 13 residues.

The J gene is TRBJ1-2, the V gene TRBV27; D unresolved. This CDR3 region has 13 residues. The germline V gene has CDR1 MNHEY and CDR2 SMNVEV (reference sequence). Trimming left V 3 bases short and J 2 bases short, with 7 bases between. The DNA of the CDR3 is TGTGCCAGCAGTTTTAACAGAAACTATGGCTACACCTTC. Its translation is CASSFNRNYGYTF.

The chain links TRBV19 to TRBJ1-3; 7 nucleotides agree with TRBD1. The CDR3 has 17 amino acids. Germline V gene sequence: CDR1 LNHDA, CDR2 SQIVND (reference sequence). The V gene end was trimmed by 5 bases and the J gene end by 0 bases; junction bases not matched to a gene: 10. The CDR3 sequence is CASSSLAGGNSGNTIYF. The DNA of the CDR3 is TGTGCCAGTAGTTCGCTGGCAGGGGGGAACTCTGGAAACACCATATATTTT.

J is TRBJ1-1 and V is TRBV9; D gene ambiguous. The V and J ends lost 1 base and 3 bases respectively, with 7 bases between them. The CDR3 has 13 residues. Per the germline V gene, CDR1 is SGDLS and CDR2 is YYNGEE. Here the CDR3 reads CASSVREYTEAFF. CDR3 DNA: TGTGCCAGCAGCGTAAGGGAGTACACTGAAGCTTTCTTT. The full variable domain, its missing parts supplied by reference TRBV9 and TRBJ1-1, is DSGVTQTPKHLITATGQRVTLRCSPRSGDLSVYWYQQSLDQGLQFLIQYYNGEERAKGNILERFSAQQFPDLHSELNLSSLELGDSALYFCASSVREYTEAFFGQGTRLTVV.

The rearrangement uses TRBV9 and TRBJ1-1; maybe TRBD1 (6 bases). This CDR3 region has 13 residues. V was trimmed by 0 bases and J by 5 bases, leaving 8 bases between them. From germline, CDR1 is SGDLS and CDR2 YYNGEE. The CDR3 sequence is CASSVEGGTEAFF. The CDR3 DNA reads TGTGCCAGCAGCGTAGAGGGGGGGACTGAAGCTTTCTTT.

The V and J genes are TRBV7-9 and TRBJ2-3, with D possibly matching TRBD1 (5 bases). CDR3 length equals 17 residues. Trimming cost V 1 base and J 1 base, with 15 bases left between them. Germline CDR1 is SEHNR and CDR2 is FQNEAQ (reference sequence). The CDR3 coding sequence is TGTGCCAGCAGCTTAGTACGAGGTCAGGGCGGCACAGATACGCAGTATTTT. Amino acids: CASSLVRGQGGTDTQYF.

The chain recombines TRBV25-1 with TRBJ2-7; 7 bases match TRBD2. The CDR3 spans 14 residues. The ends lost 5 bases at V and 1 base at J; junction bases unmatched: 5. Looked up from germline, CDR1 is MGHDK and CDR2 is SYGVNS. CDR3 nucleotides: TGTGCCAGCAGTAAAAGTAGCGGGTCCTACGAGCAGTACTTC. Its protein product is CASSKSSGSYEQYF.

Notes on this clone: Other DNA sequences in the sample encode the same CDR3. The rearrangement uses TRBV2 and TRBJ2-5; the match to TRBD2 covers 8 bases. V lost 5 bases, J lost 3 bases, and 8 bases stayed unmatched. The length of the CDR3 is 15 residues. Germline V gene lookup returns CDR1 SNHLY and CDR2 FYNNEI. CDR3 sequence reads: CASSPSPGGKETQYF. In nucleotides, the CDR3 is TGTGCCAGCAGTCCCTCCCCGGGGGGGAAAGAGACCCAGTACTTC.

As DNA, the CDR3 is TGTGCCAGCAGCCTGAGGCGGGCTAGCGGGGAGCTGTTTTTT. This gives the protein CASSLRRASGELFF. The chain uses TRBV14 and TRBJ2-2; D is perhaps TRBD2 (5 bases). The ends were cut back, 4 bases at V and 7 bases at J, with 13 bases in the middle. The CDR3 is 14 amino acids. Germline lookup yields CDR1 SGHDN and CDR2 FVKESK.

The rearrangement joins TRBV10-3 to TRBJ1-3; no reliable D call. This CDR3 is 14 amino acids long. V lost 0 bases and J lost 3, with 6 bases in between. Germline V gene lookup returns CDR1 ENHRY and CDR2 SYGVKD. CDR3 nucleotide sequence: TGTGCCATCAGTGAGTCTCGGGGTGGAAACACCATATATTTT. Protein sequence: CAISESRGGNTIYF.